These T cell receptor beta chains were read from a single sample in a study of T cell responses to AZD1222 COVID-19 vaccine. Here immunoSEQ multiplex PCR was the method, and the copy in TCRdb shows in-frame clones only, minus some. The table has approximately 110,000 clones, about 91% seen once; the top ten hold approximately 5.4%. Specimen: peripheral blood, collected on day 0 of AZD1222 vaccination. The source of these receptors is an adult in good health. The CDR3 runs from the conserved cysteine through the conserved F or W. The D gene is left open where the match is weak. A row's size may be missing; if present it is once, few, many or a size class.

v_call	j_call	clone_size	d_call	cdr3_nt	cdr3_aa
TRBV6-1	TRBJ1-1	-	-	TGTGCCAGCAGTGAGGACAGCCAGTTTGAAGCTTTCTTT	CASSEDSQFEAFF
TRBV5-6	TRBJ1-5	-	-	TGTGCCAGCAGCTTGTCACAGGGCAATCAGCCCCAGCATTTT	CASSLSQGNQPQHF
TRBV27	TRBJ1-1	-	-	TGTGCCAGCCTCTCGGGCAGCTCGAACACTGAAGCTTTCTTT	CASLSGSSNTEAFF
TRBV19	TRBJ2-6	-	-	TGTGCCAGTACTATAGGGACATTTAGCTCTGGGGCCAACGTCCTGACTTTC	CASTIGTFSSGANVLTF
TRBV6-1	TRBJ2-7	-	-	TGTGCCAGCAGTGAGATCCGGGACGGTCCCTACGAGCAGTACTTC	CASSEIRDGPYEQYF
TRBV13	TRBJ2-5	-	-	TGTGCCAGCAGCGAGGGCAGGTGGGAGACCCAGTACTTC	CASSEGRWETQYF
TRBV10-3	TRBJ2-1	-	TRBD2	TGTGCCACTGGCCCGTCTCCGGGACTAGCGGGGGCTACCTACAATGAGCAGTTCTTC	CATGPSPGLAGATYNEQFF
TRBV23-1	TRBJ1-4	-	-	TGCGCCAGCAGCGGACAGAGGGGATCTAATGAAAAACTGTTTTTT	CASSGQRGSNEKLFF
TRBV18	TRBJ1-3	once	-	TGTGCCAGCTCACCAACCCAGGGTTCCGGAAACACCATATATTTT	CASSPTQGSGNTIYF
TRBV9	TRBJ1-5	-	-	TGTGCCAGCAGCAGGGGCTTAACGGCGTTTGAGCCCCAGCATTTT	CASSRGLTAFEPQHF
TRBV12-3/TRBV12-4	TRBJ1-3	-	-	TGTGCCAGCAGTTTAGCGGGGGGTCCCATATATTTT	CASSLAGGPIYF
TRBV9	TRBJ1-2	-	-	TGTGCCAGCAGCGTATCAGGGGCTAACTATGGCTACACCTTC	CASSVSGANYGYTF
TRBV19	TRBJ1-2	-	TRBD1	TGTGCCAGTATGCAGGGGGGAAACTATGGCTACACCTTC	CASMQGGNYGYTF
TRBV2	TRBJ2-5	once	TRBD2	TGTGCCAGCAGTCTAGCGGGGGCCATCTGGGAGACCCAGTACTTC	CASSLAGAIWETQYF
TRBV4-1	TRBJ1-5	few	-	TGCGCCAGCAGCCAAGATTTTACACAGGGCTATCAGCCCCAGCATTTT	CASSQDFTQGYQPQHF
TRBV6-6	TRBJ2-3	-	-	TGTGCCAGCAGCCCTAGCACAGATACGCAGTATTTT	CASSPSTDTQYF
TRBV7-3	TRBJ1-6	-	-	TGTGCCAGCAGCTTAGCGGAAAGTTCACCCCTCCACTTT	CASSLAESSPLHF
TRBV3-1/TRBV3-2	TRBJ2-3	-	TRBD1	TGTGCCAGCAGCCGGACAGGGGGCGAGACAGATACGCAGTATTTT	CASSRTGGETDTQYF
TRBV2	TRBJ2-7	-	TRBD1	TGTGCCAGCGGCACAGGGGCGCCCGAGCAGTACTTC	CASGTGAPEQYF